Sequencing of this T cell receptor (beta chain) was carried out in a study of metastatic and nonmetastatic thyroid tumors. The wider study: Both malignant and benign thyroid patients supplied peripheral blood and tumor or nodule tissue samples, across which the repertoires of these patients were then compared.

Study-wide points: Compared with benign nodules, malignant thyroid tumors were reported to have significantly higher TCR beta diversity in both blood and tumor.

The V end was cut by 1 base, the J end by 2 bases, with 6 bases between. The CDR3 loop spans 14 amino acids. Germline loops: CDR1 WNHNN, CDR2 SYGVQD (reference sequence). Not a single patient had been given any form of treatment at any point before undergoing thyroid surgery. In the original analysis: Building a distant-metastasis classifier for papillary thyroid cancer drew on CDR3 differences across clinicopathological groups. TCRdb reanalyzed the PCR reads via MiXCR. TCRdb's processing, not the study's, gives the V and J calls here. Among roughly 98,000 clones, about 15% were seen once, and the ten largest hold around 3.3%. In this sample, this clone turned up a few times. Its specificity is unknown.

The V gene is TRBV10-1, the J gene TRBJ1-5, with D uncertain. The receptor comes from a female donor with papillary thyroid cancer or a benign thyroid nodule (not recorded which). Some clones in this sample may be carry-over from other donors' samples. Sequenced input: blood. The CDR3 sequence is CASSEWRGNQPQHF. For the CDR3, the DNA is TGCGCCAGCAGTGAGTGGCGAGGCAATCAGCCCCAGCATTTT.